This is a list of T cell receptor beta chains from one sample in a study of T cell responses to AZD1222 COVID-19 vaccine. Assay: immunoSEQ multiplex PCR; the TCRdb copy retains only in-frame clones and omits some. The sample lists 150,000 to 160,000 clones, roughly 90% seen once, with around 3% in the top ten. The sample here was peripheral blood, taken on day 0 of AZD1222 vaccination. These receptors were obtained from an adult in good health. CDR3s include the opening cysteine and the closing phenylalanine or tryptophan. A D gene is named only where the DNA matches it firmly. Clone size is stated in some rows and not others, as once, few, many or a class when expanded.

DNA: TGTGCCAGTAAGAGGCCAGAGATGAACACTGAAGCTTTCTTT
CDR3: CASKRPEMNTEAFF
J: TRBJ1-1
size: NA
V: TRBV19
length: 14
D: NA

DNA: TGTGCCAGCTCACCATCGCCCCAAGAGACCCAGTACTTC
CDR3: CASSPSPQETQYF
J: TRBJ2-5
size: few
V: TRBV18
length: 13
D: NA

DNA: TGTGCCATCAGTGAGTCCTGGGACGGAACCTACGAGCAGTACTTC
CDR3: CAISESWDGTYEQYF
J: TRBJ2-7
size: NA
V: TRBV10-3
length: 15
D: NA

DNA: TGTGCCAGCAGCGTAGGGACAGGGGACATTTACGAGCAGTACTTC
CDR3: CASSVGTGDIYEQYF
J: TRBJ2-7
size: NA
V: TRBV9
length: 15
D: TRBD1

DNA: TGTGCCAGCAGCCAGACAGGGACAGACACTGAAGCTTTCTTT
CDR3: CASSQTGTDTEAFF
J: TRBJ1-1
size: NA
V: TRBV4-2
length: 14
D: TRBD1

DNA: TGTGCCAGCAGCTTCGGCCAGAGGGCCAACGTCCTGACTTTC
CDR3: CASSFGQRANVLTF
J: TRBJ2-6
size: NA
V: TRBV7-2
length: 14
D: NA

DNA: TGTGCCAGCAGGAGGGCTAGCGGGGGCTTCTACGAGCAGTACTTC
CDR3: CASRRASGGFYEQYF
J: TRBJ2-7
size: once
V: TRBV7-8
length: 15
D: TRBD2

DNA: TGTGCCAGCAGCTTAGACAGGGCTAATGAAAAACTGTTTTTT
CDR3: CASSLDRANEKLFF
J: TRBJ1-4
size: NA
V: TRBV7-8
length: 14
D: NA

DNA: TGTGCCACCAGCAGAGATCGGACAGGGAACCAGCCCCAGCATTTT
CDR3: CATSRDRTGNQPQHF
J: TRBJ1-5
size: NA
V: TRBV15
length: 15
D: TRBD1

DNA: TGCAGTGCTAGTAGCGGACAGGGGGACAATCAGCCCCAGCATTTT
CDR3: CSASSGQGDNQPQHF
J: TRBJ1-5
size: NA
V: TRBV20-1
length: 15
D: TRBD1

DNA: TGTGCCAGCAGCCAAGATAAGTTGACGTCGGGGCTTGGGATGAACACTGAAGCTTTCTTT
CDR3: CASSQDKLTSGLGMNTEAFF
J: TRBJ1-1
size: NA
V: TRBV4-2
length: 20
D: NA

DNA: TGTGCCAGCAGCCGTTTGTCAGCTGGCCGACTAGAGACCCAGTACTTC
CDR3: CASSRLSAGRLETQYF
J: TRBJ2-5
size: NA
V: TRBV11-2
length: 16
D: NA

DNA: TGTGCCAGCAGCGCCCGGGACGGAGCTCGAGGCTACACCTTC
CDR3: CASSARDGARGYTF
J: TRBJ1-2
size: NA
V: TRBV9
length: 14
D: NA

DNA: TGTGCCAGCACCGCCGGACAGGGTGGCGAGCAGTACTTC
CDR3: CASTAGQGGEQYF
J: TRBJ2-7
size: NA
V: TRBV11-2
length: 13
D: TRBD1

DNA: TGTGCCAGCAGCTTAGGTACCATACAAGAGACCCAGTACTTC
CDR3: CASSLGTIQETQYF
J: TRBJ2-5
size: NA
V: TRBV13
length: 14
D: NA

DNA: TGTGCCAGTAGCTCGGTGGCCGGGCAAGCTTTCTTT
CDR3: CASSSVAGQAFF
J: TRBJ1-1
size: NA
V: TRBV19
length: 12
D: NA

DNA: TGTGCCAGCAACCCCCGCTGGGGGTTCAATGAGCAGTTCTTC
CDR3: CASNPRWGFNEQFF
J: TRBJ2-1
size: NA
V: TRBV28
length: 14
D: NA

DNA: TGCAGTGCTAGTCAACAGGGTTACAATGAGCAGTTCTTC
CDR3: CSASQQGYNEQFF
J: TRBJ2-1
size: NA
V: TRBV20-1
length: 13
D: NA

DNA: TGTGCCAGCAACCGTGGGGGGGGTTACAATGAGCAGTTCTTC
CDR3: CASNRGGGYNEQFF
J: TRBJ2-1
size: NA
V: TRBV2
length: 14
D: TRBD2

DNA: TGTGCCAGCAGTTTGACCACAAACACCGGGGAGCTGTTTTTT
CDR3: CASSLTTNTGELFF
J: TRBJ2-2
size: NA
V: TRBV6-6
length: 14
D: NA

DNA: TGTGCCAGCGCCCGACGGGCTAATCAGCCCCAGCATTTT
CDR3: CASARRANQPQHF
J: TRBJ1-5
size: once
V: TRBV28
length: 13
D: NA

DNA: TGTGCCAGTAGTATAGAGAGGGGGCTGGGCTATGGCTACACCTTC
CDR3: CASSIERGLGYGYTF
J: TRBJ1-2
size: NA
V: TRBV19
length: 15
D: TRBD1

DNA: TGCGCCAGCAGCCAAGACCCGGGGCGAGAAAAAGCTTTCTTT
CDR3: CASSQDPGREKAFF
J: TRBJ1-1
size: NA
V: TRBV4-3
length: 14
D: NA

DNA: TGTGCCAGCAGGGTGGGGGTTGGCGAGCAGTACTTC
CDR3: CASRVGVGEQYF
J: TRBJ2-7
size: NA
V: TRBV28
length: 12
D: NA

DNA: TGCGCCAGCAGCCGGAGTAGCGGGGGGGCCACCACCGGGGAGCTGTTTTTT
CDR3: CASSRSSGGATTGELFF
J: TRBJ2-2
size: NA
V: TRBV10-2
length: 17
D: TRBD2

DNA: TGTGCCAGCAGCTTAGCAATTGGTAGTACGCAGTATTTT
CDR3: CASSLAIGSTQYF
J: TRBJ2-3
size: NA
V: TRBV7-9
length: 13
D: NA

DNA: TGTGCCAGCAGGCTTGGGACAGGTGAAAAACTGTTTTTT
CDR3: CASRLGTGEKLFF
J: TRBJ1-4
size: NA
V: TRBV7-9
length: 13
D: TRBD1

DNA: TGTGCCAGCAGTGAGACTAGCGGGGGTATAAGTAGGCAGTTCTTC
CDR3: CASSETSGGISRQFF
J: TRBJ2-1
size: NA
V: TRBV2
length: 15
D: TRBD2

DNA: TGTGCCAGCAGTTTTACCCACGGGACTAGCGGGGGGGCATGGTATTTT
CDR3: CASSFTHGTSGGAWYF
J: TRBJ2-3
size: NA
V: TRBV27
length: 16
D: TRBD2